What follows are 23 T cell receptor beta chains derived from one specimen sequenced in a study of blood T cell repertoires in COVID-19. TCRdb keeps only in-frame clones here, not all; method: immunoSEQ multiplex PCR. This repertoire shows 100,000 to 150,000 clones, less than 85% found once; its top ten account for 17%. The sample consisted of peripheral blood. These receptors were taken from an elderly woman with acute or convalescent COVID-19.

The chain links TRBV18 to TRBJ1-4; tentative D call: TRBD1 (5 bases). Germline V gives CDR1 KGHSH, CDR2 LQKENI. This CDR3 contains 14 residues. Trimming shortened V by 3 bases and J by 1 base, and 6 bases separated the two germline ends. CDR3 sequence (DNA): TGTGCCAGCTCACCCGGGGGAACTAATGAAAAACTGTTTTTT. As protein: CASSPGGTNEKLFF.

The V and J genes are TRBV29-1 and TRBJ2-5; perhaps TRBD2 as D (7 bases). The germline V gene has CDR1 SQVTM and CDR2 ANQGSEA. This CDR3 comprises 12 residues. V was pared by 7 bases and J by 1 base, with 10 bases between. The CDR3 region is CSGGGIQETQYF. Written as DNA, the CDR3 is TGCAGCGGCGGGGGCATCCAAGAGACCCAGTACTTC.

The rearrangement links TRBV5-1 to TRBJ2-5, with 9 bases identical to TRBD1. The CDR3 consists of 16 residues. Germline values: CDR1 SGHRS, CDR2 YFSETQ. The J segment lost 1 base and the V segment lost 3 bases, leaving 7 bases of the junction unmatched. CDR3 in amino acids: CASSYLTTGGQETQYF. The CDR3 DNA sequence: TGCGCCAGCAGCTACCTCACGACAGGGGGCCAAGAGACCCAGTACTTC.

V gene TRBV4-1 combines with J gene TRBJ1-2, with 7 bases fitting TRBD1. This CDR3 region has 14 residues. V lost 2 bases, J lost 6 bases, and 6 bases stayed unmatched. CDR1 is MGHRA, CDR2 YSYEKL, per germline. In DNA, the CDR3 is TGCGCCAGCAGCCAACCCAGGGACAGAGATGGCTACACCTTC. Its translation is CASSQPRDRDGYTF.

The table lists this clone with a count of one. The chain links TRBV19 to TRBJ1-1, with D possibly matching TRBD1 (5 bases). In germline, CDR1 is LNHDA, CDR2 SQIVND (reference sequence). V was pared by 4 bases and J by 3 bases, with 15 bases between. CDR3 length equals 15 residues. The DNA for the CDR3 is TGTGCCAGTAGTAAGGGTCGGCAGGGCGACACTGAAGCTTTCTTT. Protein: CASSKGRQGDTEAFF.

The gene calls are TRBV7-2 and TRBJ2-7; TRBD2 aligns across 9 bases. Germline values: CDR1 SGHTA, CDR2 FQGNSA. V was pared by 1 base and J by 4 bases, with 5 bases of the junction left unmatched. The CDR3 has 15 residues. The CDR3 is CASSLGGGASYEQYF. The CDR3 coding sequence is TGTGCCAGCAGCTTAGGCGGGGGGGCTAGTTACGAGCAGTACTTC.

The rearrangement links TRBV7-9 to TRBJ2-7; the D is unclear. From germline, CDR1 is SEHNR and CDR2 FQNEAQ (reference sequence). This CDR3 is built from 15 residues. The V end was cut by 2 bases, the J end by 6 bases, with 17 bases between. The chain's CDR3 is CASSLSPITSGEQYF. As DNA, the CDR3 is TGTGCCAGCAGCTTATCCCCCATAACCTCGGGCGAGCAGTACTTC.

In the case of this clone: Other DNA sequences of this sample code for an identical CDR3. V usage is TRBV5-1 and J usage is TRBJ1-6; TRBD1 is a possible D gene (5 bases). The CDR3 loop spans 14 amino acids. Germline loops: CDR1 SGHRS, CDR2 YFSETQ. V dropped 3 bases and J dropped 6 bases, with 10 bases sitting between them. CDR3 residues: CASSSTGGNSPLHF. For the CDR3, the DNA is TGCGCCAGCAGCTCGACGGGGGGTAATTCACCCCTCCACTTT.

This clone was found a few times. The J gene is TRBJ1-2, the V gene TRBV30, with a weak D call TRBD1 (5 bases). CDR3 length: 14 amino acids. CDR1 is GTSNPN, CDR2 SVGIG, per germline (reference sequence). Trimming removed 0 bases at V and 4 bases at J, with 12 bases between. The chain's CDR3 is CAWSVPGGSYGYTF. The CDR3 nucleotides are TGTGCCTGGAGTGTCCCCGGGGGGAGCTATGGCTACACCTTC.

The rearrangement joins TRBV5-6 to TRBJ2-7; TRBD1 might be the D (5 bases). Trimming stripped 2 bases from V and 3 bases from J, with 6 bases between. CDR1 SGHDT and CDR2 YYEEEE come from the germline V gene. This CDR3 has 12 amino acids. This CDR3 reads CASSLRGYEQYF. The CDR3 bases are TGTGCCAGCAGCTTAAGGGGCTACGAGCAGTACTTC.

The chain couples TRBV12-5 to TRBJ2-7, with TRBD2 matching 8 bases. The V and J ends lost 3 bases and 3 bases, in that order; junction bases with no gene match: 7. The germline V gene has CDR1 LGHNT and CDR2 FRNRAP. The CDR3 covers 15 residues. In DNA form, the CDR3 reads TGTGCTAGTGGTTTCCTGGGGACTAGAGGCTACGAGCAGTACTTC. Amino acids: CASGFLGTRGYEQYF. The variable domain in full, completed from reference TRBV12-5 and TRBJ2-7, reads DARVTQTPRHKVTEMGQEVTMRCQPILGHNTVFWYRQTMMQGLELLAYFRNRAPLDDSGMPKDRFSAEMPDATLATLKIQPSEPRDSAVYFCASGFLGTRGYEQYFGPGTRLTVT.

V usage is TRBV2 and J usage is TRBJ2-1, with 7 nucleotides matching TRBD2. Germline V lookup: CDR1 SNHLY, CDR2 FYNNEI. The CDR3 loop spans 14 amino acids. Losses at the gene ends were 7 bases for V and 5 bases for J; bases not matched to a gene: 8. Here the CDR3 reads CASKLTSAHNEQFF. The DNA of the CDR3 is TGTGCCAGCAAACTAACTAGCGCCCACAATGAGCAGTTCTTC.

The chain carries TRBV3-1 (or the pseudogene TRBV3-2) and TRBJ2-1, with 7 bases aligning to TRBD2. In germline, CDR1 is LGHDT, CDR2 YNNKEL (reference sequence). This CDR3 region has 18 residues. V was pared by 1 base and J by 4 bases, with 13 bases of the junction left unmatched. The CDR3 loop is CASSQVIGGNRVYNEQFF. The CDR3 bases are TGTGCCAGCAGCCAAGTGATCGGGGGGAATAGGGTTTACAATGAGCAGTTCTTC.

The V and J genes are TRBV5-1 and TRBJ1-1; 7 bases match TRBD1. V lost 2 bases, J lost 4 bases, and 8 bases stayed unmatched. CDR3 size: 15 residues. The germline V gene encodes CDR1 SGHRS and CDR2 YFSETQ. This CDR3 is CASSFVGGVGTEAFF. CDR3 nucleotide sequence: TGCGCCAGCAGCTTCGTAGGGGGCGTCGGCACTGAAGCTTTCTTT.

The V call is TRBV19, the J call TRBJ1-1; 9 bases match TRBD1. Germline CDR1 is LNHDA and CDR2 is SQIVND (reference sequence). Trimming took 6 bases from V and 1 from J; bases not matched to a gene: 3. This CDR3 comprises 14 residues. This CDR3 reads CASRKQGANTEAFF. As DNA, the CDR3 is TGTGCCAGTAGGAAACAGGGGGCGAACACTGAAGCTTTCTTT.

The chain links TRBV6-5 to TRBJ1-2, with 7 bases lining up with TRBD1. Germline-derived CDR1 and CDR2 are MNHEY and SVGAGI. CDR3 length: 14 amino acids. The trim removed 10 bases at V and 2 bases at J, leaving 10 bases unmatched. CDR3 sequence reads: CAIEPGTENYGYTF. CDR3 bases: TGTGCCATAGAACCCGGGACAGAAAACTATGGCTACACCTTC.

The chain's CDR3 is CASSADRASYNEQFF. The CDR3 DNA follows: TGTGCCAGCAGCGCGGACAGGGCCTCCTACAATGAGCAGTTCTTC. The V call is TRBV5-4, the J call TRBJ2-1, with 8 bases that match TRBD1. CDR3 length equals 15 residues. CDR1 is SGHNT, CDR2 YYREEE, per germline (reference sequence). The V segment lost 4 bases and the J segment 0 bases; nucleotides outside the gene matches: 3. The full variable domain, its missing parts supplied by reference TRBV5-4 and TRBJ2-1, is ETGVTQSPTHLIKTRGQQVTLRCSSQSGHNTVSWYQQALGQGPQFIFQYYREEENGRGNFPPRFSGLQFPNYSSELNVNALELDDSALYLCASSADRASYNEQFFGPGTRLTVL.

CDR3 sequence (DNA): TGTGCCATCAGTCACGGTGGCGGGCTGGGTGAGCAGTTCTTC. Translated: CAISHGGGLGEQFF. The chain has TRBV10-3 and TRBJ2-1; possibly TRBD2 for D (5 bases). The CDR3 length is 14 residues. V lost 5 bases and J 9 bases, leaving 17 bases between the germline ends. CDR1 ENHRY and CDR2 SYGVKD come from the germline V gene.

The rearrangement uses TRBV7-2 and TRBJ2-5; perhaps TRBD2 as D (5 bases). With 2 bases removed from V and 5 bases from J, the gap between germline ends came to 15 bases. Germline V lookup: CDR1 SGHTA, CDR2 FQGNSA. This CDR3 spans 15 amino acids. CDR3 sequence reads: CASSLMGIPGETQYF. The CDR3 DNA reads as TGTGCCAGCAGCTTAATGGGCATACCGGGGGAGACCCAGTACTTC.

The rearrangement links TRBV15 to TRBJ1-2; D is uncertain. V shed 0 bases and J shed 4 bases, with 9 bases lying between them. The CDR3 runs 14 residues. CDR1 is LNHNV and CDR2 is YYDKDF in the germline V gene (reference sequence). This CDR3 is CATSRDGTAYGYTF. CDR3 in DNA: TGTGCCACCAGCAGAGATGGCACAGCCTATGGCTACACCTTC.

The genes are TRBV19 and TRBJ1-1; D is unresolved. CDR1 and CDR2 (germline): LNHDA, SQIVND (reference sequence). There are 13 residues in the CDR3. Trimming left V 0 bases short and J 8 bases short, with 10 bases between. CDR3 DNA sequence: TGTGCCAGTAGTATAGAGCCAACGGTGGAAGCTTTCTTT. Its translation is CASSIEPTVEAFF.

The chain couples TRBV5-4 to TRBJ1-2; a possible D gene is TRBD1 (6 bases). CDR1 is SGHNT and CDR2 is YYREEE in the germline V gene (reference sequence). Trimming removed 0 bases from V and 8 bases from J, with 11 bases in between. This CDR3 is built from 13 residues. Here the CDR3 reads CASSLGAGVGYTF. The CDR3 DNA is TGTGCCAGCAGCTTGGGGGCAGGGGTGGGCTACACCTTC.

With regard to this clone: Other DNA sequences in the sample encode the same CDR3. The chain combines TRBV3-1 (or the pseudogene TRBV3-2) with TRBJ1-6; no clear D. V gave up 1 base and J gave up 7 bases, with 8 bases separating them. Germline CDR1 and CDR2: LGHDT and YNNKEL (reference sequence). The CDR3 is made up of 14 amino acids. This CDR3 reads CASSQGRSNSPLHF. DNA of the CDR3: TGTGCCAGCAGCCAAGGCAGGTCCAATTCACCCCTCCACTTT.